The 23 T cell receptor beta chains below come from one sample, sequenced in a study of regulatory T cells in long-lasting Graves disease. iRepertoire HTBI primers and Arm-PCR of CDR3 regions built TCR beta libraries. TCRdb passed the multiplex PCR reads through MiXCR, listing each CDR3 protein once. The sample shows more than 450,000 distinct CDR3 sequences, 16% of them seen only once. Noted time point: newly diagnosed GD, antithyroid drugs for less than 3 months. Scientists built the TCR library using RNA that was extracted from PBMCs. A further study also used this sample, focusing on T cells in Graves' hyperthyroidism and ophthalmopathy.

The sequencing used peripheral blood mononuclear cells (PBMCs), collected at new diagnosis, from a patient treated with antithyroid drugs. All receptors come from a man aged 35-49 years with Graves disease.

This clonotype was counted ten times or more. The chain combines TRBV7-8 with TRBJ2-5; D call uncertain. The V end was cut by 2 bases, the J end by 1 base, with 8 bases between. Germline V CDR1 and CDR2: SGHVS, FQNEAQ. The CDR3 runs 14 residues. This chain's CDR3 is CASSLIGSQETQYF. CDR3 coding DNA: TGTGCCAGCAGCTTAATCGGCAGCCAAGAGACCCAGTACTTC.

Points on this clonotype: A junction boundary mismatches the germline segment, possibly from a read error. The V and J genes are TRBV3-1 and TRBJ2-1; no firm D call. CDR3 size: 14 residues. Germline CDR1 and CDR2: LGHDT and YNNKEL (reference sequence). The CDR3, as DNA: TGTGCCAGCGGCCAAGGCCGACTGTTCAATGAGCAGTTCTTC. It specifies CASGQGRLFNEQFF.

Turning to this clonotype: A much larger clonotype is one base distant, so this may be a read error. The conserved phenylalanine or tryptophan is not found at the CDR3 terminus, so this likely reflects a read error. The CDR3 DNA sequence: TGTGCCAGCAGGAAAGGACAGTCCAACACTGAAGCTTTCCTT. Protein sequence: CASRKGQSNTEAFL. J is TRBJ1-1 and V is TRBV6-2 or TRBV6-3, with D perhaps TRBD1 (6 bases). V lost 6 bases and J lost 2, with 13 bases in between. The CDR3 sequence is 14 residues long. Germline lookup yields CDR1 MNHEY and CDR2 SVGEGT.

The J gene is TRBJ2-5, the V gene TRBV3-1, with a possible D match to TRBD2 (6 bases). Germline assignment: CDR1 LGHDT and CDR2 YNNKEL (reference sequence). The CDR3 sequence is 13 residues long. Between the trimmed V and J ends, which lost 8 bases and 4 bases, there was a span of 14 bases. The CDR3 DNA is TGTGCCAGCGAGGGCCGCGGGGTAGAGACCCAGTACTTC. Protein sequence: CASEGRGVETQYF.

V and J are TRBV6-1 and TRBJ2-2, with 8 bases identical to TRBD2. Germline V gene sequence: CDR1 MNHNS, CDR2 SASEGT. The length of the CDR3 is 16 residues. V gave up 4 bases and J gave up 4 bases; unmatched junction bases: 8. This CDR3 is CASSAIAGIATGELFF. The CDR3 DNA is TGTGCCAGCAGTGCTATAGCGGGAATCGCCACCGGGGAGCTGTTTTTT.

This clonotype was recorded many times. The V call is TRBV20-1, the J call TRBJ2-1, with 10 bases identical to TRBD2. The CDR3 covers 16 residues. Germline V gene lookup returns CDR1 DFQATT and CDR2 SNEGSKA (reference sequence). V lost 6 bases, J lost 4 bases, and 12 bases stayed unmatched. CDR3: CSAPKLAGLAYNEQFF. The DNA of the CDR3 is TGCAGTGCCCCAAAACTAGCGGGACTAGCATACAATGAGCAGTTCTTC.

In regard to this clonotype: This likely reflects a read error, since a far larger clone is one base away. J is TRBJ2-7 and V is TRBV28; weak D call: TRBD1 (7 bases). The end of the DNA aligns better with TRBJ2-1, so the J call may be wrong. In germline, CDR1 is MDHEN, CDR2 SYDVKM. This CDR3 has 16 residues. CDR3 coding DNA: TGTGCCACCAACTTAGGGGGGACAGAGGGACGCAATGTGCAGTTCTTC. This gives the protein CATNLGGTEGRNVQFF.

In this sample, this clonotype turned up many times. The chain carries TRBV27 and TRBJ2-2; possible D gene TRBD2, 5 bases. V was shortened by 7 bases and J by 8 bases, with 26 bases between the two germline ends. Germline V gene sequence: CDR1 MNHEY, CDR2 SMNVEV (reference sequence). The CDR3 is made up of 17 amino acids. The CDR3 DNA sequence: TGTGCCAGCACTTCCACCAAAGAATTGGGAGCTCGTGGGGAGCTGTTTTTT. It codes for CASTSTKELGARGELFF.

The table lists this clonotype with many counts. The chain carries TRBV11-2 and TRBJ2-7; D unresolved. Germline CDR1 is SGHAT and CDR2 is FQNNGV. The length of the CDR3 is 12 residues. The germline V and J ends were trimmed by 3 bases and 5 bases, with 8 bases remaining between them. The CDR3 is CASSFNINEQYF. The CDR3 region has the DNA TGTGCCAGCAGCTTCAACATTAACGAGCAGTACTTC.

This clonotype was observed many times. The rearrangement uses TRBV28 and TRBJ1-5; tentative D call: TRBD1 (5 bases). Trimming took off 6 bases at V and 4 bases at J, with 13 bases between the two ends. Germline loops: CDR1 MDHEN, CDR2 SYDVKM. The length of the CDR3 is 14 residues. CDR3 sequence (DNA): TGTGCCAGCAGGAGAGGGGCTAGGAATCAGCCCCAGCATTTT. Its translation: CASRRGARNQPQHF.

This clonotype was detected ten times or more. This sequence joins TRBV5-1 and TRBJ1-1; D unresolved. V was pared by 0 bases and J by 11 bases, with 11 bases between. The CDR3 covers 12 residues. CDR1 is SGHRS and CDR2 is YFSETQ in the germline V gene. The CDR3 here is CASSLDFGRAFF. The CDR3 nucleotides are TGCGCCAGCAGCTTGGACTTCGGTCGGGCTTTCTTT.

This clonotype came up a few times. CDR3 region: CASSFGEDREKLFF. In DNA, the CDR3 is TGTGCCAGCAGCTTCGGAGAGGACCGTGAAAAACTGTTTTTT. This chain connects TRBV7-9 to TRBJ1-4; unclear D gene. CDR1 and CDR2 from the germline V gene are SEHNR and FQNEAQ (reference sequence). This CDR3 spans 14 amino acids. Trimming took off 3 bases at V and 7 bases at J, with 12 bases between the two ends.

V and J are TRBV6-2 or TRBV6-3 and TRBJ2-2; TRBD1 is a possible D gene (5 bases). Germline-derived CDR1 and CDR2 are MNHEY and SVGEGT. Between the trimmed V and J ends, which lost 7 bases and 7 bases, there was a span of 7 bases. CDR3 length: 11 residues. The CDR3 sequence is CASIGVGELFF. The CDR3 DNA is TGTGCCAGCATAGGGGTCGGGGAGCTGTTTTTT.

There are a few counts of this clonotype. At one of its ends the junction is not consistent with the germline gene, which may arise from a read error. The chain carries TRBV12-3 or TRBV12-4 and TRBJ1-1; no firm D call. The CDR3 sequence is 11 residues long. This CDR3 reads CASSFTTEVFF. The CDR3 DNA follows: TGTGCCAGCAGTTTTACCACTGAAGTTTTCTTT.

The gene calls are TRBV18 and TRBJ1-2, with D maybe TRBD1 (6 bases). Germline assignment: CDR1 KGHSH and CDR2 LQKENI. CDR3 length: 15 residues. V was pared by 3 bases and J by 7 bases, with 18 bases between. The CDR3 loop is CASSPRSQGEGGYTF. CDR3 coding DNA: TGTGCCAGCTCACCCCGGTCACAGGGTGAGGGTGGCTACACCTTC.

The rearrangement uses TRBV11-3 and TRBJ2-5; 10 bases align to TRBD2. The V gene's germline CDR1 is SGHNT and CDR2 YENEEA. The CDR3 is made up of 16 amino acids. Trimming removed 2 bases from V and 3 bases from J; junction bases left unmatched: 6. This CDR3 reads CASSLSLTSGKETQYF. CDR3 nucleotide sequence: TGTGCCAGCAGCTTAAGTTTAACTAGCGGGAAAGAGACCCAGTACTTC. The full variable domain, its missing parts supplied by reference TRBV11-3 and TRBJ2-5, is EAGVVQSPRYKIIEKKQPVAFWCNPISGHNTLYWYLQNLGQGPELLIRYENEEAVDDSQLPKDRFSAERLKGVDSTLKIQPAELGDSAVYLCASSLSLTSGKETQYFGPGTRLLVL.

The table lists this clonotype with many counts. This chain links TRBV11-2 with TRBJ2-3; weak D call: TRBD2 (6 bases). V was pared by 5 bases and J by 3 bases, with 24 bases between. Germline V gene lookup returns CDR1 SGHAT and CDR2 FQNNGV. There are 18 residues in the CDR3. The CDR3 bases are TGTGCCAGCAGCCAGTTCTCTTTTAGCGGAACAATTACAGATACGCAGTATTTT. This sequence encodes CASSQFSFSGTITDTQYF.

As to this clonotype: This may come from a read error, since a much larger clone is one base off. This chain joins TRBV7-2 and TRBJ1-1; a possible D gene is TRBD1 (5 bases). The CDR3 consists of 17 residues. V was pared by 8 bases and J by 0 bases, with 22 bases between. Germline V gene sequence: CDR1 SGHTA, CDR2 FQGNSA. As DNA, the CDR3 is TGTGCCAGCGCCATCCCGGGACGGAGGATGATGAACACTGAAGCTTTCTTT. Translation: CASAIPGRRMMNTEAFF.

In the case of this clonotype: A clone one base away is much larger, so this may be a read error. CDR3 sequence (DNA): TGCGCCAGCAGTGAGGCAGGCCAATACTACAATGAGCAGTACTTC. It encodes CASSEAGQYYNEQYF. V and J are TRBV10-1 and TRBJ2-5, with D uncertain. The CDR3 is 15 residues long. Between the trimmed V and J ends, which lost 2 bases and 11 bases, there was a span of 21 bases. Germline CDR1 is WNHNN and CDR2 is SYGVQD (reference sequence).

This clonotype was seen many times. The chain combines TRBV5-1 with TRBJ2-5; a possible D gene is TRBD1 (6 bases). The CDR3 runs 14 residues. The V gene's germline CDR1 is SGHRS and CDR2 YFSETQ. The V gene lost 0 bases and the J gene lost 2 bases, with 8 bases spanning the gap. The CDR3 bases are TGCGCCAGCAGCTTGGAAACAGGGCAAGAGACCCAGTACTTC. Its translation: CASSLETGQETQYF. Looking up the rest from reference TRBV5-1 and TRBJ2-5 gives the full variable domain: KAGVTQTPRYLIKTRGQQVTLSCSPISGHRSVSWYQQTPGQGLQFLFEYFSETQRNKGNFPGRFSGRQFSNSRSEMNVSTLELGDSALYLCASSLETGQETQYFGPGTRLLVL.

The chain carries TRBV24-1 and TRBJ1-5; 7 nucleotides match TRBD1. This CDR3 comprises 14 residues. CDR1 KGHDR and CDR2 SFDVKD come from the germline V gene. V lost 6 bases, J lost 2 bases, and 3 bases stayed unmatched. Here the CDR3 reads CATSNTGGNQPQHF. CDR3 coding DNA: TGTGCCACCAGTAACACAGGGGGCAATCAGCCCCAGCATTTT.

This clonotype has a handful of counts. V is TRBV27 and J is TRBJ1-4; D remains unclear. The V and J ends lost 8 bases and 6 bases respectively, with 19 bases between them. The CDR3 contains 15 residues. In germline, CDR1 is MNHEY, CDR2 SMNVEV (reference sequence). CDR3 sequence reads: CASLQRPGRDEKLFF. In DNA form, the CDR3 reads TGTGCCAGCTTACAAAGACCCGGGAGGGATGAAAAACTGTTTTTT.

The sample holds many counts of this clonotype. The rearrangement joins TRBV27 to TRBJ1-3, with a tentative D call TRBD1 (6 bases). The germline V and J ends were trimmed by 4 bases and 4 bases, with 14 bases remaining between them. Germline V lookup: CDR1 MNHEY, CDR2 SMNVEV (reference sequence). This CDR3 contains 15 residues. CDR3: CASSSTGGLGNTIYF. DNA for the CDR3: TGTGCCAGCAGTTCCACCGGGGGCCTCGGAAACACCATATATTTT.